Following are 20 T cell receptor beta chains from one sample sequenced in a study of T-cell memory formation after mild COVID-19. TCRdb redid the calling of the 5' RACE reads with MiXCR, one entry per CDR3 protein. The data contain 450,000 to 700,000 distinct CDR3 sequences, 18% of them singletons. The sample comprised PBMCs or a T cell subset sorted from them (not recorded which). These receptors were collected from an adult woman who had mild COVID-19 (a few samples of this study predate the infection). Cell type and time point are not known.

V and J are TRBV9 and TRBJ1-3; unclear D gene. Deletions cut 4 bases from V and 4 bases from J, with 18 bases between. Germline loops: CDR1 SGDLS, CDR2 YYNGEE. This CDR3 region has 16 residues. The CDR3 DNA follows: TGTGCCAGCAGCCCAAGCAATCCGACGCGGGGAAACACCATATATTTT. Translating it yields CASSPSNPTRGNTIYF.

This clonotype showed up many times. J is TRBJ2-3 and V is TRBV4-2; TRBD2 matches at 11 bases. Germline V gene data show CDR1 as LGHNA and CDR2 as YNFKEQ. The CDR3 length is 17 residues. V lost 0 bases to trimming and J lost 1 base; unmatched junction nucleotides: 3. CDR3: CASSQDQTSGGTDTQYF. The CDR3 nucleotides are TGTGCCAGCAGCCAAGATCAGACTAGCGGGGGCACAGATACGCAGTATTTT.

The chain recombines TRBV5-1 with TRBJ1-5; 7 nucleotides line up with TRBD1. The ends lost 0 bases at V and 4 bases at J; junction bases unmatched: 4. Germline-derived CDR1 and CDR2 are SGHRS and YFSETQ. This CDR3 spans 15 amino acids. The CDR3 region has the DNA TGCGCCAGCAGCTTGGGGGGGACAGAAAATCAGCCCCAGCATTTT. It translates to CASSLGGTENQPQHF.

This clonotype has only one observation. The rearrangement joins TRBV29-1 to TRBJ2-3; 14 bases are a match to TRBD2. Trimming took 4 bases from V and 2 from J; bases not matched to a gene: 5. CDR3 size: 16 residues. Germline V gene data show CDR1 as SQVTM and CDR2 as ANQGSEA. Written as DNA, the CDR3 is TGCAGCGTTGGTGGACTAGCGGGGGGATTCACAGATACGCAGTATTTT. Amino acid sequence: CSVGGLAGGFTDTQYF.

This clonotype has a handful of counts. This chain uses TRBV9 with TRBJ2-2, with D unresolved. The CDR3 contains 15 residues. V was clipped by 0 bases and J by 7 bases, with 13 bases between them. Germline V gives CDR1 SGDLS, CDR2 YYNGEE. CDR3 region: CASSVGAPNLGELFF. The CDR3 nucleotides are TGTGCCAGCAGCGTAGGGGCCCCTAATCTCGGGGAGCTGTTTTTT.

This clonotype was counted between two and nine times. This chain joins TRBV7-2 and TRBJ2-7, with TRBD1 identical over 7 bases. V lost 5 bases to trimming and J lost 2 bases; unmatched junction nucleotides: 6. CDR1 is SGHTA, CDR2 FQGNSA, per germline. The CDR3 extends over 14 amino acids. CDR3 coding DNA: TGTGCCAGCAGCACCCGACAGGGAACCTACGAGCAGTACTTC. Encoded protein: CASSTRQGTYEQYF.

As concerns this clonotype: The junction departs from germline at one end; a sequencing error may be responsible. V is TRBV7-7 and J is TRBJ2-5; D is unclear. The CDR3 spans 14 residues. Germline assignment: CDR1 SSHAT and CDR2 FNYEAQ (reference sequence). CDR3 sequence (DNA): TGTGCTAGCAGCTTAGGCGGAATCGCAGAGACCCAGTACTTC. The encoded protein is CASSLGGIAETQYF.

The chain links TRBV15 to TRBJ1-5; D call uncertain. CDR1 and CDR2 (germline): LNHNV, YYDKDF (reference sequence). The CDR3 consists of 13 residues. The germline V and J ends were trimmed by 4 bases and 0 bases, with 4 bases remaining between them. CDR3 DNA sequence: TGTGCCACCAGCACGGATAGCAATCAGCCCCAGCATTTT. This translates into CATSTDSNQPQHF.

The CDR3 region is CASSSRALYEQYF. The CDR3 nucleotides read TGTGCCAGCAGCTCCCGGGCTCTCTACGAGCAGTACTTC. The V call is TRBV7-2, the J call TRBJ2-7; D gene unclear. There are 13 residues in the CDR3. CDR1 and CDR2 (germline): SGHTA, FQGNSA. Trimming left V 4 bases short and J 3 bases short, with 10 bases between. The entire variable domain, with the rest obtained from reference TRBV7-2 and TRBJ2-7, is as follows: GAGVSQSPSNKVTEKGKDVELRCDPISGHTALYWYRQSLGQGLEFLIYFQGNSAPDKSGLPSDRFSAERTGGSVSTLTIQRTQQEDSAVYLCASSSRALYEQYFGPGTRLTVT.

This CDR3 is CASIDGSSYEQYF. Here the CDR3 DNA reads TGTGCCAGCATCGACGGGAGCTCCTACGAGCAGTACTTC. The chain combines TRBV25-1 with TRBJ2-7; possible D gene TRBD2, 6 bases. The CDR3 spans 13 residues. Germline V gene lookup returns CDR1 MGHDK and CDR2 SYGVNS. V dropped 7 bases and J dropped 0 bases, with 10 bases sitting between them.

This clonotype was seen only a few times. The chain recombines TRBV2 with TRBJ2-7, with unresolved D. The germline V and J ends were trimmed by 5 bases and 6 bases, with 8 bases remaining between them. Germline V gives CDR1 SNHLY, CDR2 FYNNEI. CDR3 length equals 11 residues. The CDR3 DNA follows: TGTGCCAGCAGTCGGGCACTCGAGCAGTACTTC. Its protein is CASSRALEQYF.

The rearrangement uses TRBV7-6 and TRBJ1-2; TRBD1 is a possible D gene (6 bases). This CDR3 contains 16 residues. V shed 5 bases and J shed 0 bases, with 16 bases lying between them. Germline V gives CDR1 SGHVS, CDR2 FNYEAQ. CDR3: CASSPVTGPSNYGYTF. The CDR3, as DNA: TGTGCCAGCAGCCCGGTTACAGGGCCCTCTAACTATGGCTACACCTTC.

The chain uses TRBV20-1 and TRBJ2-7; 7 bases fit TRBD2. Germline lookup yields CDR1 DFQATT and CDR2 SNEGSKA (reference sequence). The CDR3 consists of 14 residues. V lost 3 bases and J lost 2; bases outside the gene matches: 7. CDR3 residues: CSARLAAATYEQYF. As DNA, the CDR3 is TGCAGTGCTAGGCTAGCGGCAGCAACCTACGAGCAGTACTTC.

This chain links TRBV7-2 with TRBJ2-1, with TRBD2 matching over 12 bases. This CDR3 has 16 residues. Germline V lookup: CDR1 SGHTA, CDR2 FQGNSA. Trimming took 5 bases from V and 7 from J; bases not matched to a gene: 9. As DNA, the CDR3 is TGTGCCAGCAGCCCGCAGGTGACTAGCGGGAGTAATGAGCAGTTCTTC. Translating gives CASSPQVTSGSNEQFF. The whole variable domain, filled in from reference TRBV7-2 and TRBJ2-1, reads GAGVSQSPSNKVTEKGKDVELRCDPISGHTALYWYRQSLGQGLEFLIYFQGNSAPDKSGLPSDRFSAERTGGSVSTLTIQRTQQEDSAVYLCASSPQVTSGSNEQFFGPGTRLTVL.

This clonotype was observed many times. For the CDR3, the DNA is TGTGCCAGCAGTGAGACGAACACCGGGGAGCTGTTTTTT. Amino acid sequence: CASSETNTGELFF. V and J are TRBV2 and TRBJ2-2; D not certain. Deletions cut 3 bases from V and 0 bases from J, with 2 bases between. This CDR3 is built from 13 residues. Germline V gives CDR1 SNHLY, CDR2 FYNNEI. Using reference TRBV2 and TRBJ2-2 for the parts outside the CDR3, the full variable domain is EPEVTQTPSHQVTQMGQEVILRCVPISNHLYFYWYRQILGQKVEFLVSFYNNEISEKSEIFDDQFSVERPDGSNFTLKIRSTKLEDSAMYFCASSETNTGELFFGEGSRLTVL.

This clonotype was observed a handful of times. The J gene is TRBJ2-1, the V gene TRBV2, with D maybe TRBD2 (5 bases). This CDR3 spans 10 amino acids. CDR1 and CDR2 (germline): SNHLY, FYNNEI. Trimming stripped 8 bases from V and 9 bases from J, with 8 bases between. The CDR3 DNA follows: TGTGCCAGCGACGGAGGTGAGCAGTTCTTC. Translation gives CASDGGEQFF.

This clonotype has only one observation. CDR3 DNA: TGTGCCAGCAGCCTCTCTAGGGAGCGCGATGAGCAGTTCTTC. Its protein product is CASSLSRERDEQFF. The rearrangement uses TRBV7-9 and TRBJ2-1, with a possible D match to TRBD2 (5 bases). Germline CDR1 SEHNR, CDR2 FQNEAQ (reference sequence). Trimming took 5 bases from V and 8 from J, leaving 16 bases between them. The CDR3 length is 14 residues.

Only a few counts were recorded for this clonotype. V is TRBV20-1 and J is TRBJ1-1, with a possible D match to TRBD1 (5 bases). The CDR3 contains 11 residues. Germline loops: CDR1 DFQATT, CDR2 SNEGSKA (reference sequence). Trimming removed 3 bases from V and 8 bases from J, with 10 bases in between. The CDR3 DNA reads as TGCAGTGCTAGGGGACTTTCAGAAGCTTTCTTT. It encodes CSARGLSEAFF.

The chain employs TRBV6-2 or TRBV6-3 and TRBJ2-3; maybe TRBD2 (5 bases). The CDR3 has 12 amino acids. Germline CDR1 is MNHEY and CDR2 is SVGEGT. The germline V and J ends were trimmed by 8 bases and 3 bases, with 9 bases remaining between them. The CDR3 sequence is CASRGVTDTQYF. Written as DNA, the CDR3 is TGTGCCAGCCGGGGAGTGACAGATACGCAGTATTTT.

This clonotype was detected only a few times. The chain combines TRBV6-2 or TRBV6-3 with TRBJ1-1; possibly TRBD1 for D (5 bases). The CDR3 runs 14 residues. Germline CDR1 is MNHEY and CDR2 is SVGEGT. Deletions cut 6 bases from V and 6 bases from J, with 17 bases between. Written as DNA, the CDR3 is TGTGCCAGCAGCCCGGGACCTCCGCACGCTGAAGCTTTCTTT. Translation gives CASSPGPPHAEAFF.